The 8 T cell receptor beta chains in this list originate from one sample, sequenced in a study of blood T cells in healthy people across ages. Then a second PCR, running roughly 7 to 11 cycles, was carried out with a sample-barcoded 5' primer and a J-beta primer mix. Each CDR3 protein is one row after TCRdb ran MiXCR on the 5' RACE reads. The data show fewer than 2 million distinct CDR3 sequences, approximately 39% seen once. The specimen sequenced was blood. The receptors stem from a human donor in good health.

The V gene is TRBV20-1, the J gene TRBJ1-5; 8 bases agree with TRBD1. This CDR3 contains 14 residues. V trimming: 5 bases; J trimming: 2 bases; junction bases outside the gene matches: 5. Germline lookup yields CDR1 DFQATT and CDR2 SNEGSKA (reference sequence). The CDR3 DNA sequence: TGCAGTGCTGGACAGGGCAGTGGCAATCAGCCCCAGCATTTT. Amino acid sequence: CSAGQGSGNQPQHF.

This clonotype was seen a handful of times. CDR3 coding DNA: TGTGCCGGGGCGCGGAGCGGGGGGGCATGGGAGCAGTTCTTC. This codes for CAGARSGGAWEQFF. The rearrangement uses TRBV12-3 or TRBV12-4 and TRBJ2-1; 10 positions agree with TRBD2. Trimming took 11 bases from V and 10 from J; bases not matched to a gene: 14. This CDR3 region has 14 residues.

The chain links TRBV11-2 to TRBJ2-1; 8 bases align to TRBD2. The CDR3 has 15 amino acids. Germline V gene lookup returns CDR1 SGHAT and CDR2 FQNNGV. V was clipped by 0 bases and J by 9 bases; unmatched bases: 7. The CDR3 reads CASSLEELAEPEQFF. The CDR3 DNA sequence: TGTGCCAGCAGCTTAGAGGAACTAGCGGAGCCTGAGCAGTTCTTC.

This clonotype turned up a few times. The chain recombines TRBV12-3 or TRBV12-4 with TRBJ2-7, with no clear D. The CDR3 spans 15 residues. Trimming removed 4 bases at V and 2 bases at J, with 15 bases between. CDR3 DNA: TGTGCCAGCAGTTCGGCACGGATGGGGACCTACGAGCAGTACTTC. This codes for CASSSARMGTYEQYF.

The J gene is TRBJ2-7, the V gene TRBV7-8, with 12 nucleotides matching TRBD2. V lost 6 bases to trimming and J lost 4 bases; unmatched junction nucleotides: 10. This CDR3 region has 16 residues. From germline, CDR1 is SGHVS and CDR2 FQNEAQ. The CDR3 coding sequence is TGTGCCAGCAGACACATCGGACTAGCGGGACTATACGAGCAGTACTTC. This sequence encodes CASRHIGLAGLYEQYF. The whole variable domain, filled in from reference TRBV7-8 and TRBJ2-7, reads GAGVSQSPRYKVAKRGQDVALRCDPISGHVSLFWYQQALGQGPEFLTYFQNEAQLDKSGLPSDRFFAERPEGSVSTLKIQRTQQEDSAVYLCASRHIGLAGLYEQYFGPGTRLTVT.

The chain couples TRBV5-1 to TRBJ1-4; D is unclear. CDR1 is SGHRS and CDR2 is YFSETQ in the germline V gene. The CDR3 has 15 amino acids. V lost 4 bases to trimming and J lost 8 bases, with 18 bases between them. CDR3 nucleotides: TGCGCCAGCAGCCCTTTGGGCGCGGATCAAGAAAAACTGTTTTTT. It specifies CASSPLGADQEKLFF.

The rearrangement links TRBV10-3 to TRBJ2-1; a weak D match, TRBD2 (6 bases). Germline values: CDR1 ENHRY, CDR2 SYGVKD. V was cut by 10 bases and J by 9 bases, with 22 bases left in between. This CDR3 has 14 amino acids. The CDR3 DNA is TGTGCCACCTATCCACAAGCGCGGGGTGGTGAGCAGTTCTTC. Translated, it gives CATYPQARGGEQFF.

The V call is TRBV29-1, the J call TRBJ2-5; weak D call: TRBD1 (7 bases). CDR1 is SQVTM and CDR2 is ANQGSEA in the germline V gene. Trimming removed 6 bases at V and 5 bases at J, with 19 bases between. CDR3 length: 14 residues. The CDR3 protein is CSVGGTASGETQYF. CDR3 nucleotide sequence: TGCAGCGTCGGCGGGACAGCCTCGGGGGAGACCCAGTACTTC.